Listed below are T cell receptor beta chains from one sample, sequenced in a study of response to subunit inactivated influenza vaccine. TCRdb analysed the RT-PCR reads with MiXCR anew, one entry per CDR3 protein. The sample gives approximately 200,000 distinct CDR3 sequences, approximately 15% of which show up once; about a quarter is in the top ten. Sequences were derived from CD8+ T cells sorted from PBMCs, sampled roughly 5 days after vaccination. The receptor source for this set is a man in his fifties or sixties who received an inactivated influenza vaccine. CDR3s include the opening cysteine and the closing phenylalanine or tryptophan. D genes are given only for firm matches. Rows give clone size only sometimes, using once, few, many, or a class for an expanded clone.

DNA: TGCGCCAGCAGCCGTACAGGGACGGGCAATCAGCCCCAGCATTTT; CDR3: CASSRTGTGNQPQHF; V: TRBV5-1; size: -; J: TRBJ1-5; D: -
DNA: TGTGCCAGCAGCTCATCTCCGGGGACAGGGACACAAGAGACCCAGTACTTC; CDR3: CASSSSPGTGTQETQYF; V: TRBV5-6; size: -; J: TRBJ2-5; D: TRBD1
DNA: TGCGCCAGCACTCGGACTAGCGGGGGGTACAATGAGCAGTTCTTC; CDR3: CASTRTSGGYNEQFF; V: TRBV10-2; size: few; J: TRBJ2-1; D: TRBD2
DNA: TGTGCCAGCAGCGTAGGGACAACTGAAGCTTTCTTT; CDR3: CASSVGTTEAFF; V: TRBV9; size: -; J: TRBJ1-1; D: -
DNA: TGTGCCAGCAGTTACTCTGGACAGAAGCAAGAGACCCAGTACTTC; CDR3: CASSYSGQKQETQYF; V: TRBV6-5; size: few; J: TRBJ2-5; D: -
DNA: TGTGCCAGCAGTTTGATCCTAAACAATGAGCAGTTCTTC; CDR3: CASSLILNNEQFF; V: TRBV12-3/TRBV12-4; size: many; J: TRBJ2-1; D: -
DNA: TGCGCCAGCAGCTTGGACCCTCGTAGGGATACGCAGTATTTT; CDR3: CASSLDPRRDTQYF; V: TRBV5-1; size: -; J: TRBJ2-3; D: -
DNA: TGTGCCAGCAGTTTAGGGTGGGGACTAGCGGGGAAAACAGATACGCAGTATTTT; CDR3: CASSLGWGLAGKTDTQYF; V: TRBV12-3/TRBV12-4; size: -; J: TRBJ2-3; D: TRBD2
DNA: TGCGCCAGCAGCCACCCCGGACTAGCCGTCTCCTACGAGCAGTACTTC; CDR3: CASSHPGLAVSYEQYF; V: TRBV4-1; size: -; J: TRBJ2-7; D: TRBD2
DNA: TGTGCCATCAGTGGGGACAGGTTGGGCGAATCCTACGAGCAGTACTTC; CDR3: CAISGDRLGESYEQYF; V: TRBV10-3; size: -; J: TRBJ2-7; D: TRBD1
DNA: TGCGCCAGCAGCTCGGACCGGCGATATAGCAATCAGCCCCAGCATTTT; CDR3: CASSSDRRYSNQPQHF; V: TRBV5-1; size: -; J: TRBJ1-5; D: -
DNA: TGTGCCAGCAGCTTAGTAGCTAGCGGGGGGGCCACCACCGGGGAGCTGTTTTTT; CDR3: CASSLVASGGATTGELFF; V: TRBV11-2; size: -; J: TRBJ2-2; D: TRBD2
DNA: TGCAGCGTTGAAGGGGACAGGGGTGGCTACACCTTC; CDR3: CSVEGDRGGYTF; V: TRBV29-1; size: few; J: TRBJ1-2; D: TRBD1
DNA: TGTGCCAGCAGCCCCACCTACGGGACGGCAGTCTACGAGCAGTACTTC; CDR3: CASSPTYGTAVYEQYF; V: TRBV28; size: few; J: TRBJ2-7; D: -
DNA: TGTGCCAGCAGCTTAGGGGGTACGAGGGAGCAGTTCTTC; CDR3: CASSLGGTREQFF; V: TRBV11-2; size: -; J: TRBJ2-1; D: -
DNA: TGTGCCAGCAGCCCTACTAGCGGGTCCTCCTACAATGAGCAGTTCTTC; CDR3: CASSPTSGSSYNEQFF; V: TRBV12-3/TRBV12-4; size: few; J: TRBJ2-1; D: TRBD2
DNA: TGTGCCAGCAGTTTATTTCGCGGGACCCCTGGCAACACCGGGGAGCTGTTTTTT; CDR3: CASSLFRGTPGNTGELFF; V: TRBV12-3/TRBV12-4; size: -; J: TRBJ2-2; D: -
DNA: TGCGCCAGCAGCTCCCGGGCCGTATACGAGCAGTTCTTC; CDR3: CASSSRAVYEQFF; V: TRBV5-1; size: few; J: TRBJ2-1; D: -
DNA: TGCAGCGACCGTCCCGGGACAGGGAACACTGAAGCTTTCTTT; CDR3: CSDRPGTGNTEAFF; V: TRBV29-1; size: few; J: TRBJ1-1; D: TRBD1
DNA: TGTGCCATCAGGGACATCTATGGCTACACCTTC; CDR3: CAIRDIYGYTF; V: TRBV10-3; size: few; J: TRBJ1-2; D: -
DNA: TGTGCCAGCAGCTTATTAGGGCAGGGAGATACGCAGTATTTT; CDR3: CASSLLGQGDTQYF; V: TRBV7-2; size: -; J: TRBJ2-3; D: -
DNA: TGTGCCAGCAGTCCCCCCGGGGACCCTAACACTGAAGCTTTCTTT; CDR3: CASSPPGDPNTEAFF; V: TRBV6-1; size: many; J: TRBJ1-1; D: -
DNA: TGTGCCAGCAGTTTCGGGGCGGAGCAGTTCTTC; CDR3: CASSFGAEQFF; V: TRBV12-3/TRBV12-4; size: few; J: TRBJ2-1; D: -